The clone carrying this TCR beta chain appeared a few times. Its matching antigen is unknown. Germline CDR1 reads KGHSH; CDR2 reads LQKENI. CDR3 size: 14 residues. The V gene end was trimmed by 3 bases and the J gene end by 3 bases; junction bases not matched to a gene: 2. The sample is drawn from a study of lymphopenia after photon versus proton radiotherapy. Findings and caveats of the study: Relative stability marked proton patients; photon patients lost diversity and naive cells. Authors raise, but do not show, better survival with proton therapy. A bigger post-nadir fall in TCR diversity correlated inversely with survival time in deceased patients. After lymphocyte nadir, photon-treated repertoires showed oligoclonal expansion, especially CD8+ Temra.

The method was immunoSEQ multiplex PCR; TCRdb's version includes in-frame clones alone and lacks a portion of them. The table includes about 17,000 clones, 65% to 90% detected once. This chain links TRBV18 with TRBJ1-1; 9 positions match TRBD1. The sequence was obtained from a man between 65 and 85 years old with pancreatic cancer. The sample here was peripheral blood, taken from a patient treated with proton-based radiotherapy. The DNA of the CDR3 is TGTGCCAGCTCACCGGACAGGGGTTACACTGAAGCTTTCTTT. Its protein product is CASSPDRGYTEAFF.